This paragraph reports one T cell receptor (beta chain). The data belong to a study of blood T cell repertoires in COVID-19. The germline V gene encodes CDR1 MDHEN and CDR2 SYDVKM. V dropped 5 bases and J dropped 7; count of bases not matched to a gene: 7. The CDR3 has 14 amino acids. In the original workflow: Cell counts per sample came from amplifying reference gene primers. Assay used: immunoSEQ multiplex PCR; TCRdb lists only in-frame clones, some missing. V and J calls and clone size come straight from that table; D and trimming were deduced from the DNA. The repertoire holds roughly 250,000 clones, with roughly 84% as singletons.

This clonotype originated in a woman aged 40 to 55 who had recovered from COVID-19. The specimen sequenced was peripheral blood. This rearrangement joins TRBV28 to TRBJ1-4; the match to TRBD1 covers 7 bases. CDR3 coding DNA: TGTGCCAGCAGTAATGGAGGGACAGTTGAAAAACTGTTTTTT. Translated, it gives CASSNGGTVEKLFF.